This TCR beta chain was profiled in a study of high-grade serous ovarian cancer treatment subgroups. Overall study: Samples averaged about 15,000 reads and roughly 7,500 unique TCR beta rearrangements.

Study conclusions and caveats: Bulk tumor TCR sequencing gave no spatial information. Same-patient tumor repertoires overlapped at roughly 0.11 to 0.79; different patients barely overlapped. The analyses considered CDR3 and ignored CDR1 and CDR2.

The tumor samples were collected prior to definitive surgery or chemotherapy. The method was immunoSEQ multiplex PCR; TCRdb's version includes in-frame clones alone and lacks a portion of them. This table holds thousands of clones, more than 85% found once. Germline CDR1 and CDR2: MNHEY and SMNVEV (reference sequence). V shed 10 bases and J 4 bases; nucleotides not matched to a gene: 18. The length of the CDR3 is 16 residues. Of note for this clone: Its antigen remains unknown.

The source of this sequence is a human donor with high-grade serous ovarian cancer. The V and J genes are TRBV27 and TRBJ2-7; 8 bases agree with TRBD1. Sequences were obtained from tumor tissue. CDR3 sequence reads: CATKRFTGTGIYEQYF. The CDR3 bases are TGTGCCACCAAGCGGTTCACCGGGACAGGTATTTACGAGCAGTACTTC.